A selection of T cell receptor beta chains follows, all from one sample in a study of T cell clonotyping in hematopoietic cell transplantation. Assay: immunoSEQ multiplex PCR; the TCRdb copy retains only in-frame clones and omits some. Of 25,000 to 35,000 clones in the sample, about 92% are singletons; the top ten hold about 2.2%. Sequenced material: peripheral blood mononuclear cells, taken before stem cell transplant. The receptors originated from a man aged 50-59 years with acute myeloid leukemia. Some clones in this sample may be carry-over from other donors' samples. The CDR3 runs from the conserved cysteine through the conserved F or W.

v_call,j_call,cdr3_aa
TRBV7-2,TRBJ1-3,CASSREGGNTIYF
TRBV19,TRBJ2-7,CASSNDRVGEQYF
TRBV19,TRBJ1-4,CASSHPGQNEKLFF
TRBV30,TRBJ1-3,CAWSVRRTSGNTIYF
TRBV7-6,TRBJ2-5,CASSQNRGGETQYF
TRBV23-1,TRBJ2-7,CASSHEIKYTYEQYF
TRBV19,TRBJ2-7,CASSIVTTGLTYEQYF
TRBV5-1,TRBJ2-5,CASSSGTQKETQYF
TRBV7-9,TRBJ2-1,CASSLELATNEQFF
TRBV19,TRBJ1-5,CASSRSTGGDQPQHF
TRBV5-1,TRBJ2-5,CASKIDRNQETQYF
TRBV7-9,TRBJ2-7,CASSLDRGHSYEQYF
TRBV19,TRBJ1-6,CASSIQDRGNSPLHF
TRBV7-2,TRBJ1-2,CASSPRTGANYGYTF
TRBV5-6,TRBJ2-5,CASRFQGAQYF
TRBV19,TRBJ1-5,CASSMILGRGNQPQHF